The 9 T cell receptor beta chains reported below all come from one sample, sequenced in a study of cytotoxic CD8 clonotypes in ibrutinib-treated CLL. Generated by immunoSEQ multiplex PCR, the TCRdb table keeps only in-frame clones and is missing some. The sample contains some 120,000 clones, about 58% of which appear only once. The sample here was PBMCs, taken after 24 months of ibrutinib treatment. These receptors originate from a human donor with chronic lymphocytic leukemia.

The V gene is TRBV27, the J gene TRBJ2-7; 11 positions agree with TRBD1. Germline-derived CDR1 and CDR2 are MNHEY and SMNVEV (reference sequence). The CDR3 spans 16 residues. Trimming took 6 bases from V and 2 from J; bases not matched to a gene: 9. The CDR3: CASSFYPGQGAYEQYF. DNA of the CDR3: TGTGCCAGCAGCTTTTATCCGGGACAGGGGGCCTACGAGCAGTACTTC.

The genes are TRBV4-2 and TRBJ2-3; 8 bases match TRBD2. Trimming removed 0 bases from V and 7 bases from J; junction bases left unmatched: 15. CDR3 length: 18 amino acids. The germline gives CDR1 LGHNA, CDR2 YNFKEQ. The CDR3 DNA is TGTGCCAGCAGCCAAGACGAACTACGGGAGGGGGGCCTTTATACGCAGTATTTT. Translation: CASSQDELREGGLYTQYF.

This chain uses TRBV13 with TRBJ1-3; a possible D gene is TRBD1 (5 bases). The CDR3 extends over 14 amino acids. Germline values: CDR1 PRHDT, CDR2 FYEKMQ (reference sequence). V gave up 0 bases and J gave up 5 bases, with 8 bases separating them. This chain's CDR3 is CASSLGQGRNTIYF. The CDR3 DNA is TGTGCCAGCAGCTTAGGGCAGGGTAGAAACACCATATATTTT.

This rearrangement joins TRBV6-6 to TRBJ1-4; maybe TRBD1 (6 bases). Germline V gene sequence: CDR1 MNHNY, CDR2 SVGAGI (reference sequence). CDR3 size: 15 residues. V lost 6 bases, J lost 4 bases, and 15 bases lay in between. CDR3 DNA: TGTGCCAGCAGCCCCCGGAGGGGGGGTAATGAAAAACTGTTTTTT. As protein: CASSPRRGGNEKLFF.

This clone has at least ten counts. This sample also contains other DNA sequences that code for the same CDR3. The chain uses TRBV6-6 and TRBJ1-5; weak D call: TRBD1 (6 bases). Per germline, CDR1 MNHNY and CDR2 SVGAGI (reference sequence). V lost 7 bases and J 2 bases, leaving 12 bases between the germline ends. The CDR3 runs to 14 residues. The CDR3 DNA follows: TGTGCCAGCATGGGGGGGCTAGGCAATCAGCCCCAGCATTTT. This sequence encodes CASMGGLGNQPQHF.

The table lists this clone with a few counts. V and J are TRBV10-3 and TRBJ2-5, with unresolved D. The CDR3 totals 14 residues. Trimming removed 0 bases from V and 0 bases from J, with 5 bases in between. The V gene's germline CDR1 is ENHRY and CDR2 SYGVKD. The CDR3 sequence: CAISESTHQETQYF. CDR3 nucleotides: TGTGCCATCAGTGAGTCAACTCACCAAGAGACCCAGTACTTC.

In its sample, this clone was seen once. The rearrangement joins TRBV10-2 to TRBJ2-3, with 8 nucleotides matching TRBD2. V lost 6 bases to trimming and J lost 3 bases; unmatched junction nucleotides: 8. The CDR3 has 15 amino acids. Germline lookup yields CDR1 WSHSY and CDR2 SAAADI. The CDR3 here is CASRRGGYGTDTQYF. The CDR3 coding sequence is TGCGCCAGCAGGCGCGGGGGGTATGGTACAGATACGCAGTATTTT.

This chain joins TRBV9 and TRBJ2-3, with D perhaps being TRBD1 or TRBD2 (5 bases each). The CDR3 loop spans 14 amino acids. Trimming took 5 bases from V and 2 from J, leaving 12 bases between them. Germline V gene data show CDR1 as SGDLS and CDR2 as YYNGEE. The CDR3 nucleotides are TGTGCCAGCAGTCCTGTGGGGGTCACAGATACGCAGTATTTT. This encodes CASSPVGVTDTQYF.

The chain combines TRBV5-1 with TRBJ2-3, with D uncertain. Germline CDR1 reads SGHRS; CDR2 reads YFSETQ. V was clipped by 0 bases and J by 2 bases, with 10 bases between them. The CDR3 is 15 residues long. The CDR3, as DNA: TGCGCCAGCAGCTTGGCCTACGGGCCCACAGATACGCAGTATTTT. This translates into CASSLAYGPTDTQYF.